These 20 T cell receptor beta chains were sequenced from one sample in a study of PD-L1 blockade in urothelial cancer. Repertoires were generated with immunoSEQ multiplex PCR, while TCRdb's copy carries only in-frame clones and drops some. The data hold approximately 15,000 clones, with roughly 90% observed a single time. The specimen comprised PBMCs, sampled around atezolizumab (anti-PD-L1) treatment. These TCRs come from a man over 45 with urothelial cancer.

This chain joins TRBV29-1 and TRBJ2-3; possible D gene TRBD2, 5 bases. CDR3 size: 18 residues. V was pared by 6 bases and J by 4 bases, with 29 bases between. Germline V gene data show CDR1 as SQVTM and CDR2 as ANQGSEA. CDR3 coding DNA: TGCAGCGTAGCCACCGTCGGCTGGGGAGATGGGTTTGCAGATACGCAGTATTTT. Amino acid sequence: CSVATVGWGDGFADTQYF.

The V gene is TRBV11-2, the J gene TRBJ2-7; 11 bases fit TRBD2. The germline V gene encodes CDR1 SGHAT and CDR2 FQNNGV. The CDR3 consists of 16 residues. V shed 4 bases and J 6 bases; nucleotides not matched to a gene: 11. CDR3 sequence reads: CASSSKTPGTSGEQYF. The CDR3 DNA reads TGTGCCAGCAGCTCCAAGACGCCAGGGACTAGCGGCGAGCAGTACTTC.

This clone was seen only once. The chain uses TRBV30 and TRBJ1-5; D gene unclear. This CDR3 is 14 amino acids long. V was trimmed by 8 bases and J by 2 bases, leaving 16 bases between them. Germline-derived CDR1 and CDR2 are GTSNPN and SVGIG (reference sequence). CDR3 DNA sequence: TGTGCCGGGAAAGTTTCGGGAGGCAATCAGCCCCAGCATTTT. Protein: CAGKVSGGNQPQHF.

The CDR3, as DNA: TGTGCCAGCAGCTTAGCGGCGGGAAAGGTCCACGAGCAGTACTTC. Its protein product is CASSLAAGKVHEQYF. This chain joins TRBV7-2 and TRBJ2-7, with a weak D call TRBD2 (6 bases). Germline lookup yields CDR1 SGHTA and CDR2 FQGNSA. CDR3 size: 15 residues. V lost 0 bases and J lost 5, with 14 bases in between.

The chain is built from TRBV10-1 and TRBJ2-1; 8 bases map to TRBD2. J gave up 9 bases and V 5 bases, and 9 bases lay outside the gene matches. The CDR3 covers 14 residues. Germline V gene lookup returns CDR1 WNHNN and CDR2 SYGVQD (reference sequence). CDR3 sequence reads: CASSFSGVFGEQFF. In DNA form, the CDR3 reads TGCGCCAGCAGTTTTAGCGGGGTGTTTGGTGAGCAGTTCTTC.

The chain joins TRBV11-2 to TRBJ2-5; 7 positions agree with TRBD1. This CDR3 spans 14 amino acids. CDR1 is SGHAT and CDR2 is FQNNGV in the germline V gene. Trimming removed 6 bases from V and 5 bases from J; junction bases left unmatched: 9. DNA of the CDR3: TGTGCCAGCAGGTTACCGGGACAGATGGAGACCCAGTACTTC. Translating it yields CASRLPGQMETQYF.

The rearrangement links TRBV9 to TRBJ2-1, with a tentative D call TRBD2 (7 bases). Germline V gene lookup returns CDR1 SGDLS and CDR2 YYNGEE. The CDR3 spans 15 residues. V was clipped by 2 bases and J by 5 bases, with 14 bases between them. In DNA, the CDR3 is TGTGCCAGCAGCGTGAGCGGGACAACAAACAATGAGCAGTTCTTC. Protein product: CASSVSGTTNNEQFF.

The chain recombines TRBV29-1 with TRBJ2-7, with a possible D match to TRBD2 (6 bases). V was cut by 4 bases and J by 6 bases, with 13 bases left in between. Germline V gives CDR1 SQVTM, CDR2 ANQGSEA. The CDR3 contains 12 residues. CDR3 coding DNA: TGCAGCGTTGGGTCGGGAGAGGTCGAGCAGTACTTC. Its protein is CSVGSGEVEQYF.

The V and J genes are TRBV5-6 and TRBJ1-1; TRBD1 is a possible D gene (6 bases). Germline lookup yields CDR1 SGHDT and CDR2 YYEEEE. Trimming took 1 base from V and 5 from J, leaving 6 bases between them. The CDR3 length is 12 residues. CDR3 nucleotide sequence: TGTGCCAGCAGCTTGACAGGGACTGAAGCTTTCTTT. It translates to CASSLTGTEAFF.

J is TRBJ1-1 and V is TRBV27; 10 bases fit TRBD1. Looked up from germline, CDR1 is MNHEY and CDR2 is SMNVEV (reference sequence). Trimming removed 6 bases from V and 0 bases from J; junction bases left unmatched: 10. The CDR3 covers 17 residues. The chain's CDR3 is CASSTGTGAFVNTEAFF. In DNA form, the CDR3 reads TGTGCCAGCAGCACCGGGACAGGGGCGTTTGTGAACACTGAAGCTTTCTTT.

The genes are TRBV25-1 and TRBJ1-1, with TRBD1 matching 7 bases. The CDR3 runs 14 residues. V lost 7 bases, J lost 4 bases, and 9 bases stayed unmatched. Germline values: CDR1 MGHDK, CDR2 SYGVNS. The chain's CDR3 is CASKRQGFTTEAFF. DNA of the CDR3: TGTGCCAGCAAACGACAGGGTTTTACCACTGAAGCTTTCTTT. Complete variable domain (other parts from reference TRBV25-1 and TRBJ1-1): EADIYQTPRYLVIGTGKKITLECSQTMGHDKMYWYQQDPGMELHLIHYSYGVNSTEKGDLSSESTVSRIRTEHFPLTLESARPSHTSQYLCASKRQGFTTEAFFGQGTRLTVV.

The V and J genes are TRBV11-2 and TRBJ2-5; TRBD2 aligns across 8 bases. J gave up 4 bases and V 1 base, and 2 bases lay outside the gene matches. The CDR3 loop spans 14 amino acids. In germline, CDR1 is SGHAT, CDR2 FQNNGV. The CDR3 loop reads CASSLAGGGETQYF. In DNA, the CDR3 is TGTGCCAGCAGCTTAGCGGGGGGGGGAGAGACCCAGTACTTC.

The chain has TRBV15 and TRBJ2-1; no reliable D call. The germline V gene encodes CDR1 LNHNV and CDR2 YYDKDF (reference sequence). V lost 1 base and J lost 0, with 7 bases in between. The CDR3 is 15 residues long. CDR3 in amino acids: CATSRAGNSYNEQFF. The CDR3 nucleotides read TGTGCCACCAGCAGAGCAGGAAACTCCTACAATGAGCAGTTCTTC.

This chain connects TRBV9 to TRBJ2-3; 10 nucleotides match TRBD2. Unmatched junction bases numbered 6, after V lost 1 base and J lost 4 bases. Germline CDR1 SGDLS, CDR2 YYNGEE. The CDR3 runs 16 residues. CDR3 nucleotide sequence: TGTGCCAGCAGCGTAAGCGGGGGGGCCAGGGCAGATACGCAGTATTTT. Residues: CASSVSGGARADTQYF.

The V gene is TRBV30, the J gene TRBJ1-2; 7 nucleotides agree with TRBD1. The V and J ends lost 0 bases and 4 bases, in that order; junction bases with no gene match: 2. CDR1 GTSNPN and CDR2 SVGIG come from the germline V gene (reference sequence). The CDR3 is 13 residues long. CDR3 bases: TGTGCCTGGAGTGTAGCAGGGGGCTATGGCTACACCTTC. Amino acid sequence: CAWSVAGGYGYTF.

V gene TRBV28 combines with J gene TRBJ2-7; D perhaps matches TRBD1 (6 bases). The V gene lost 7 bases and the J gene lost 2 bases, with 21 bases spanning the gap. The CDR3 contains 16 residues. Germline CDR1 is MDHEN and CDR2 is SYDVKM. The CDR3 bases are TGTGCCAGCACCAGGGTGGGGCGAGGGGGTACCTACGAGCAGTACTTC. Translated, it gives CASTRVGRGGTYEQYF.

This clone was observed once. In DNA, the CDR3 is TGCGCCAGCAGCTTGGCCGGGTACGCTGAAGCTTTCTTT. Its protein is CASSLAGYAEAFF. This chain links TRBV5-1 with TRBJ1-1, with no clear D. Trimming took off 0 bases at V and 6 bases at J, with 9 bases between the two ends. This CDR3 has 13 residues. Germline lookup yields CDR1 SGHRS and CDR2 YFSETQ.

This rearrangement joins TRBV4-2 to TRBJ2-1; 8 nucleotides agree with TRBD2. This CDR3 has 15 residues. The V segment lost 5 bases and the J segment 7 bases; nucleotides outside the gene matches: 10. CDR1 LGHNA and CDR2 YNFKEQ come from the germline V gene. CDR3 coding DNA: TGTGCCAGCAGCGTCACAAGGACTAGCTGGAATGAGCAGTTCTTC. It translates to CASSVTRTSWNEQFF.

The chain uses TRBV19 and TRBJ2-3; 8 bases map to TRBD1. Germline V gene lookup returns CDR1 LNHDA and CDR2 SQIVND (reference sequence). The CDR3 spans 15 residues. The ends lost 3 bases at V and 3 bases at J; junction bases unmatched: 5. Written as DNA, the CDR3 is TGTGCCAGTAGTATTGGACAGGGTGTAACAGATACGCAGTATTTT. Translated, it gives CASSIGQGVTDTQYF. The full variable domain, with the rest looked up from reference TRBV19 and TRBJ2-3, is DGGITQSPKYLFRKEGQNVTLSCEQNLNHDAMYWYRQDPGQGLRLIYYSQIVNDFQKGDIAEGYSVSREKKESFPLTVTSAQKNPTAFYLCASSIGQGVTDTQYFGPGTRLTVL.

V is TRBV5-1 and J is TRBJ2-6; D may be TRBD2 (5 bases). The CDR3 covers 16 residues. Trimming stripped 1 base from V and 1 base from J, with 9 bases between. CDR1 is SGHRS, CDR2 YFSETQ, per germline. CDR3 sequence reads: CASSLIEGSGANVLTF. The DNA for the CDR3 is TGCGCCAGCAGCTTGATCGAGGGATCTGGGGCCAACGTCCTGACTTTC.